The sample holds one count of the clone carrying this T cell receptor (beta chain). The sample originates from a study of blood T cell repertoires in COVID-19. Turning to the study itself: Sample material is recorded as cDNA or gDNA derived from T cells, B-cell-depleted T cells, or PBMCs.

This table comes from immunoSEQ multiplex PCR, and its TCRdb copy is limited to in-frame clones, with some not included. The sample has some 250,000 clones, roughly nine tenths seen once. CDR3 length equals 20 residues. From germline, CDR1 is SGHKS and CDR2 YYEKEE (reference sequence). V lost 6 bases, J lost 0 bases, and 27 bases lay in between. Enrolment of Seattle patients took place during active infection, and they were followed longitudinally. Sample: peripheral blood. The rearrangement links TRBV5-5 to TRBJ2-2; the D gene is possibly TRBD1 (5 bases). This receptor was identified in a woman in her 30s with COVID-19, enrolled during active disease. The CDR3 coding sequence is TGTGCCAGCAACATAGTCCAGGGCGGTTCAGGCCTCACGAACACCGGGGAGCTGTTTTTT. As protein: CASNIVQGGSGLTNTGELFF.